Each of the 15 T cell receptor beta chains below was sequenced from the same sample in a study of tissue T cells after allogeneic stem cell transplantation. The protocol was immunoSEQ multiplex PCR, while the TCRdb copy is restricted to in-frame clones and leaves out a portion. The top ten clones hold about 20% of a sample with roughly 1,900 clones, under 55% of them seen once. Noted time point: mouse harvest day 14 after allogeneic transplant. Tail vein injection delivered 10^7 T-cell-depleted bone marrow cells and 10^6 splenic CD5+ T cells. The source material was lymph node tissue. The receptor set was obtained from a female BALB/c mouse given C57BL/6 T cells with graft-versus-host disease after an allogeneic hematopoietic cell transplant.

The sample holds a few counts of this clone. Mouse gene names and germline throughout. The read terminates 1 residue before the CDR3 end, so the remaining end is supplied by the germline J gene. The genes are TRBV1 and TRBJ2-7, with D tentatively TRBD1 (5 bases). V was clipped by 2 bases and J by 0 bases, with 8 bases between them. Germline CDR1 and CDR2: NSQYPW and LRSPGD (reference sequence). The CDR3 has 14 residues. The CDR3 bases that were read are TGCACCTGCAGTGCAAGACAGAGCTCCTATGAACAGTAC. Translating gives CTCSARQSSYEQY. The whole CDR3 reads CTCSARQSSYEQYF.

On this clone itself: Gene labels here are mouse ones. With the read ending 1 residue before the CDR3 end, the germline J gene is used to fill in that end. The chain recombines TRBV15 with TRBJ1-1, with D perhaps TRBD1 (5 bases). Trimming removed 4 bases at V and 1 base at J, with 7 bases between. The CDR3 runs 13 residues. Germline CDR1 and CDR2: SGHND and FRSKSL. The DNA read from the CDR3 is TGTGCCAGCAGTTGGGGGGGAAACACAGAAGTCTTC. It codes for CASSWGGNTEVF. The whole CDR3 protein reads CASSWGGNTEVFF.

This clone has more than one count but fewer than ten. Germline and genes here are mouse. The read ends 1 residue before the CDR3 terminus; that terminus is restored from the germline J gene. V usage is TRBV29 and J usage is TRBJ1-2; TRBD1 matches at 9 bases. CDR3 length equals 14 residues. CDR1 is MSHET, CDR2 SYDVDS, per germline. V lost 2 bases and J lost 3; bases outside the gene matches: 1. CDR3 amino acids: CASSLDRGDSDYTF. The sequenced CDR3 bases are TGTGCTAGCAGTTTAGACAGGGGGGACTCCGACTACACC.

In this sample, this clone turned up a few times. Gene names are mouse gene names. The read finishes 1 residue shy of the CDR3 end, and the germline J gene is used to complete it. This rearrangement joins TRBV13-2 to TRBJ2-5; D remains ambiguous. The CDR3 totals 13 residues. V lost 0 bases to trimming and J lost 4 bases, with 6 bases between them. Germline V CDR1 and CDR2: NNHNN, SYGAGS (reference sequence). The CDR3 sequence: CASGDATKDTQYF. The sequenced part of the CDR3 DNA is TGTGCCAGCGGTGATGCAACAAAAGACACCCAGTAC.

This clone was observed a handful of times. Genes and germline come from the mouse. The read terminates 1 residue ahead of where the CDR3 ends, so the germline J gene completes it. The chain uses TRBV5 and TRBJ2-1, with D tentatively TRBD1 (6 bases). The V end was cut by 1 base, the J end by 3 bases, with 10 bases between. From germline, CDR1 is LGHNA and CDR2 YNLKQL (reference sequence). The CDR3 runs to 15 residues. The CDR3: CASSQGRGTYAEQFF. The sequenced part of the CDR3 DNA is TGTGCCAGCAGCCAAGGAAGGGGGACCTATGCTGAGCAGTTC.

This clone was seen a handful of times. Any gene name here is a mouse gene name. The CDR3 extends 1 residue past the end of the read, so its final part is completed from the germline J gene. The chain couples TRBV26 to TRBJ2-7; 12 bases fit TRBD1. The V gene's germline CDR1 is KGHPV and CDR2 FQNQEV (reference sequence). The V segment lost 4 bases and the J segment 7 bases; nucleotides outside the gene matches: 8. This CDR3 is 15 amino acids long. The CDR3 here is CASSPLGTGGGEQYF. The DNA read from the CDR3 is TGTGCCAGCAGTCCCCTGGGGACAGGGGGCGGAGAACAGTAC.

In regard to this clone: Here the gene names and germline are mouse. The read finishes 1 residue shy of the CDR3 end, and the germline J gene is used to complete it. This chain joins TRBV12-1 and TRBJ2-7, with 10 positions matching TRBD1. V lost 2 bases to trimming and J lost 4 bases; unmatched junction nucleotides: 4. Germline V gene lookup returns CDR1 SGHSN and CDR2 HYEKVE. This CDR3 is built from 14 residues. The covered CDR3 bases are TGTGCCAGCTCTCCCTTGGACAGGGGGTATGAACAGTAC. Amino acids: CASSPLDRGYEQY. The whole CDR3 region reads CASSPLDRGYEQYF.

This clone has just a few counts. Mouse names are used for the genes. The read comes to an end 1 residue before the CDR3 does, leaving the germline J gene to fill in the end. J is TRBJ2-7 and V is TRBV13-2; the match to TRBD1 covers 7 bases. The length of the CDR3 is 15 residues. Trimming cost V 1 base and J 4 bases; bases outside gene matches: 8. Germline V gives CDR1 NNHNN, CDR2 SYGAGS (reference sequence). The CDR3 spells CASGDPRQGVYEQYF. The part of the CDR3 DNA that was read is TGTGCCAGCGGTGATCCCCGACAGGGAGTTTATGAACAGTAC.

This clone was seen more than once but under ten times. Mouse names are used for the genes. CDR3 bases read: TGTGCAAGCAGCCGACAGGGGGCGGGAAACACAGAAGTCTTC. This gives the protein CASSRQGAGNTEVF. The whole CDR3 region reads CASSRQGAGNTEVFF. The chain uses TRBV16 and TRBJ1-1; 10 nucleotides align to TRBD1. The read ends 1 residue early relative to the CDR3; the germline J gene fills the gap. CDR1 is SGHSA and CDR2 is FRNQAP in the germline V gene. This CDR3 has 15 amino acids. The ends lost 5 bases at V and 1 base at J; junction bases unmatched: 4.

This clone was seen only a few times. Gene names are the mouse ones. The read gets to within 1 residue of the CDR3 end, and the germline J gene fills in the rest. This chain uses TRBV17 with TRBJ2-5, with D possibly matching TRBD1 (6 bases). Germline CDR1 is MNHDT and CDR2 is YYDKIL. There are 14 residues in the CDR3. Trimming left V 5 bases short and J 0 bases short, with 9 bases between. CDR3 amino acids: CASSSGVNQDTQYF. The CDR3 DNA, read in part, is TGTGCTAGCAGTTCAGGGGTTAACCAAGACACCCAGTAC. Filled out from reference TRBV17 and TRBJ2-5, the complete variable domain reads DTTVKQNPRYKLARVGKPVNLICSQTMNHDTMYWYQKKPNQAPKLLLFYYDKILNREADTFEKFQSSRPNNSFCSLYIGSAGLEYSAMYLCASSSGVNQDTQYFGPGTRLLVL.

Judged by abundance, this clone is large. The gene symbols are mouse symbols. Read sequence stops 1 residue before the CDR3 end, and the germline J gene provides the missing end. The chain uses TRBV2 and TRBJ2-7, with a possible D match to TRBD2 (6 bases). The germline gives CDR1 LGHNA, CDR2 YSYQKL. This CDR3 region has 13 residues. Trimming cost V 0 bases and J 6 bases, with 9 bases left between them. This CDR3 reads CASSQDWGGEQYF. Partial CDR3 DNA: TGTGCCAGCAGCCAAGACTGGGGCGGTGAACAGTAC.

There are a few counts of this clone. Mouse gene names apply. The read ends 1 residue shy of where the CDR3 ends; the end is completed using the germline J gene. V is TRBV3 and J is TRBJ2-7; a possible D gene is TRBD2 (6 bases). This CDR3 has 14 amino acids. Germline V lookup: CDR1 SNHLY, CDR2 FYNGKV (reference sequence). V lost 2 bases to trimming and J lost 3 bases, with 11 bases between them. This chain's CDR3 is CASSLNGWGYEQYF. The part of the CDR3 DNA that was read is TGTGCCAGCAGCTTAAATGGCTGGGGCTATGAACAGTAC. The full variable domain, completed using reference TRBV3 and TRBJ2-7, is GPKVLQIPSHQIIDMGQMVTLNCDPVSNHLYFYWYKQILGQQMEFLVNFYNGKVMEKSKLFKDQFSVERPDGSYFTLKIQPTALEDSAVYFCASSLNGWGYEQYFGPGTRLTVL.

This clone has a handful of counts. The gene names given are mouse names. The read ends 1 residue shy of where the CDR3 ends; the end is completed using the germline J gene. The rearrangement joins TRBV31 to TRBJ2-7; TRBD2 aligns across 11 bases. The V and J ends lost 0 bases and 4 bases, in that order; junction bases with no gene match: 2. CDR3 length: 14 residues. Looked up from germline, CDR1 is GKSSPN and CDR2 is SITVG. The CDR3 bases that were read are TGTGCCTGGAGTCTGGGACTGGGGGAATATGAACAGTAC. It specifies CAWSLGLGEYEQY. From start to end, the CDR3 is CAWSLGLGEYEQYF.

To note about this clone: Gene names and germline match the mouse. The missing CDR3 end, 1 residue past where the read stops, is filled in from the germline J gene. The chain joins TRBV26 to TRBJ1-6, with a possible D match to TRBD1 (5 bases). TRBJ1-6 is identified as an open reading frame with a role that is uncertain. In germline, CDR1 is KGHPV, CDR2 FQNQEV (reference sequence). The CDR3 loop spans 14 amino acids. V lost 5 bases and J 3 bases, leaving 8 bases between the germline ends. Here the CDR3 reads CASSRDGYNSPLYF. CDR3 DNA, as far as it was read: TGTGCCAGCAGTAGGGACGGCTATAATTCGCCCCTCTAC.

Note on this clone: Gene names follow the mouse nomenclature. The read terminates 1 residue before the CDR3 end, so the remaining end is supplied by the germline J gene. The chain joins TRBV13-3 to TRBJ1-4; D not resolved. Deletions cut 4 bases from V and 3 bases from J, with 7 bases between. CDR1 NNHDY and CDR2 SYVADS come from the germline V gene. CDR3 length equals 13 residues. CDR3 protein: CASSRDPNERLFF. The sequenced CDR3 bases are TGTGCCAGCAGTAGGGATCCCAACGAAAGATTATTT.